This TCR beta chain was recorded in a study of Graves' ophthalmopathy and Graves' hyperthyroidism. Study outcomes and limitations: Blood also held most thyroid clonotypes expanded above 0.001 frequency.

The study amplified TCR beta CDR3 regions using RNA transcripts. Investigators did first-round RT-PCR with HTBI primers, then second-round multiplex PCR. TCRdb re-called the multiplex PCR reads with MiXCR, one entry per CDR3 protein. This sample yields about 400,000 distinct CDR3 sequences, of which around 21% are seen a single time; approximately 3% belongs to the top ten. Worth noting for this clonotype: Its antigen is not known.

The stable label applied to hyperthyroidism with no ophthalmopathy within 18 months of follow-up. Germline V gene lookup returns CDR1 SNHLY and CDR2 FYNNEI. This CDR3 is built from 13 residues. With 8 bases removed from V and 8 bases from J, the gap between germline ends came to 18 bases. This chain joins TRBV2 and TRBJ1-1; D is perhaps TRBD1 (5 bases). The TCR sequence derives from a young woman with stable Graves' hyperthyroidism. The sequenced sample was peripheral blood. The CDR3 DNA reads TGTGCCAGCTCGGCGATTACAGGCATCGAAGCTTTCTTT. Translation: CASSAITGIEAFF.